This TCR beta chain was documented in a study of T cells expressing NK-cell markers. Study-wide findings and caveats: Certain NKG2C+ T cell clones were expanded, and their HCMV specificity remained unclear. One observes that, in several donors, these clonotypes were also the leading ones within the CD3+CD56-NKG2C+ fraction.

The CDR3 extends over 14 amino acids. Using the 5' RACE reads, TCRdb records one entry per CDR3 protein without DNA. Its table records around 550,000 distinct CDR3 sequences. On this clonotype itself: As yet, its antigen is unknown.

The sample comprised blood T cells: a sorted CD56 or NKG2C T cell subset, CD4+ or CD8+ T cells, or bulk PBMC T cells (not recorded which). This chain links TRBV12-3 or TRBV12-4 with TRBJ2-3. The clonotype comes from a man aged 18 to 30 in good health. The CDR3 protein is CASSWRSSTDTQYF.